This passage covers 17 T cell receptor beta chains from one sample sequenced in a study of cytotoxic CD8 clonotypes in ibrutinib-treated CLL. The assay was immunoSEQ multiplex PCR, and TCRdb's table has in-frame clones only and misses some. The data contain 12,000 to 15,000 clones, roughly 64% of them singletons. The sample in question was PBMCs, obtained before ibrutinib treatment. These receptors all come from a human donor with chronic lymphocytic leukemia.

The V gene is TRBV11-2, the J gene TRBJ1-6; the D is unclear. CDR1 is SGHAT and CDR2 is FQNNGV in the germline V gene. The CDR3 has 14 residues. Trimming left V 5 bases short and J 4 bases short, with 9 bases between. CDR3: CASSLYGYNSPLHF. DNA of the CDR3: TGTGCCAGCAGCCTGTATGGGTATAATTCACCCCTCCACTTT.

The sample holds a few counts of this clone. The rearrangement uses TRBV6-1 and TRBJ1-2, with TRBD1 as a possible D gene (5 bases). Germline V CDR1 and CDR2: MNHNS, SASEGT. V was trimmed by 2 bases and J by 5 bases, leaving 12 bases between them. There are 14 residues in the CDR3. The CDR3 bases are TGTGCCAGCAGTGAATCTCAGGGTTCATATGGCTACACCTTC. Amino acid sequence: CASSESQGSYGYTF.

This clone was counted at least ten times. This chain connects TRBV27 to TRBJ1-5, with TRBD1 matching 9 bases. The CDR3 has 17 residues. V shed 6 bases, J shed 0 bases, and the junction held 9 bases outside the gene matches. CDR1 and CDR2 (germline): MNHEY, SMNVEV (reference sequence). The DNA of the CDR3 is TGTGCCAGCAGCCCGGGACAGGGTCTACATAGCAATCAGCCCCAGCATTTT. Amino acid sequence: CASSPGQGLHSNQPQHF.

The rearrangement joins TRBV5-4 to TRBJ1-3, with D perhaps TRBD1 (5 bases). The germline CDR1 and CDR2 sequences are SGHNT and YYREEE (reference sequence). The CDR3 consists of 15 residues. V shed 3 bases and J shed 1 base, with 11 bases lying between them. Written as DNA, the CDR3 is TGTGCCAGCAGCTCCAGGGATTTATCTGGAAACACCATATATTTT. It translates to CASSSRDLSGNTIYF.

CDR3 residues: CASSLAGNYEQYF. Here the CDR3 DNA reads TGCGCCAGCAGCTTGGCTGGGAACTACGAGCAGTACTTC. The chain joins TRBV5-1 to TRBJ2-7; no firm D call. This CDR3 has 13 amino acids. Trimming pared 0 bases from V and 3 bases from J, leaving 7 bases between. CDR1 and CDR2 from the germline V gene are SGHRS and YFSETQ. The entire variable domain, with the rest obtained from reference TRBV5-1 and TRBJ2-7, is as follows: KAGVTQTPRYLIKTRGQQVTLSCSPISGHRSVSWYQQTPGQGLQFLFEYFSETQRNKGNFPGRFSGRQFSNSRSEMNVSTLELGDSALYLCASSLAGNYEQYFGPGTRLTVT.

This clone was detected only a few times. CDR3 loop: CAAGDSNSNEQFF. CDR3 bases: TGTGCCGCGGGCGACTCAAACTCTAATGAGCAGTTCTTC. The chain is built from TRBV6-1 and TRBJ2-1; D is perhaps TRBD2 (5 bases). The CDR3 is 13 amino acids. CDR1 and CDR2 from the germline V gene are MNHNS and SASEGT. V dropped 11 bases and J dropped 7 bases, with 18 bases sitting between them.

The chain joins TRBV2 to TRBJ1-4; weak D call: TRBD1 (5 bases). This CDR3 spans 11 amino acids. Germline values: CDR1 SNHLY, CDR2 FYNNEI. V was cut by 10 bases and J by 11 bases, with 14 bases left in between. The CDR3 DNA reads as TGTGCCAAACAGGACGGAAGCAAACTGTTTTTT. It encodes CAKQDGSKLFF.

This rearrangement joins TRBV19 to TRBJ2-5, with D perhaps TRBD1 (6 bases). Deletions cut 6 bases from V and 2 bases from J, with 10 bases between. The CDR3 loop spans 13 amino acids. CDR1 LNHDA and CDR2 SQIVND come from the germline V gene (reference sequence). The CDR3 spells CASRGQPQETQYF. The CDR3 coding sequence is TGTGCCAGTAGGGGACAACCACAAGAGACCCAGTACTTC. The full variable domain, in which reference TRBV19 and TRBJ2-5 provide the parts outside the CDR3, is DGGITQSPKYLFRKEGQNVTLSCEQNLNHDAMYWYRQDPGQGLRLIYYSQIVNDFQKGDIAEGYSVSREKKESFPLTVTSAQKNPTAFYLCASRGQPQETQYFGPGTRLLVL.

This clone appeared a single time. The chain employs TRBV25-1 and TRBJ2-3; tentative D call: TRBD1 (5 bases). V gave up 4 bases and J gave up 0 bases, with 14 bases separating them. The germline V gene has CDR1 MGHDK and CDR2 SYGVNS. This CDR3 region has 16 residues. CDR3 in amino acids: CASSGSPWGSTDTQYF. DNA of the CDR3: TGTGCCAGCAGTGGCAGCCCTTGGGGCAGCACAGATACGCAGTATTTT.

The chain uses TRBV27 and TRBJ2-7; TRBD1 is a possible D gene (5 bases). CDR3 length: 12 amino acids. In germline, CDR1 is MNHEY, CDR2 SMNVEV (reference sequence). V gave up 3 bases and J gave up 5 bases, with 8 bases separating them. The CDR3 protein is CASSLLGDEQYF. The CDR3 nucleotides read TGTGCCAGCAGTTTGTTAGGGGACGAGCAGTACTTC.

This clone came up a few times. This chain links TRBV5-1 with TRBJ1-1, with no clear D. The germline CDR1 and CDR2 sequences are SGHRS and YFSETQ. This CDR3 has 15 amino acids. V lost 0 bases, J lost 2 bases, and 11 bases lay in between. In DNA form, the CDR3 reads TGCGCCAGCAGCTTGGTTCACAGCCTAAACACTGAAGCTTTCTTT. This sequence encodes CASSLVHSLNTEAFF.

The chain is built from TRBV19 and TRBJ1-6; D unresolved. CDR3 length: 14 amino acids. The germline gives CDR1 LNHDA, CDR2 SQIVND (reference sequence). V lost 5 bases and J lost 3, with 8 bases in between. CDR3 region: CASSYRDYNSPLHF. For the CDR3, the DNA is TGTGCCAGTAGTTACAGAGACTATAATTCACCCCTCCACTTT.

This sequence joins TRBV7-6 and TRBJ2-2, with D hard to call. Germline V gene data show CDR1 as SGHVS and CDR2 as FNYEAQ. Deletions cut 0 bases from V and 10 bases from J, with 6 bases between. CDR3 length equals 12 residues. The CDR3 protein is CASSLAGEELFF. The CDR3 bases are TGTGCCAGCAGCTTAGCAGGAGAGGAGCTGTTTTTT.

This clone was picked up a small number of times. It is unclear where the CDR3 begins or ends on the DNA, so no DNA is shown, and the CDR3 is as TCRdb lists it. This rearrangement joins TRBV21-1 to TRBJ2-7; no check of the table's D call, TRBD1, against the DNA was made. TRBV21-1 is described as a pseudogene. The CDR3 sequence runs 17 residues, both termini included. The CDR3 reads CASSKERVGTGSYEQYF.

This clone was seen only a few times. This rearrangement joins TRBV7-8 to TRBJ1-5, with TRBD1 identical over 10 bases. The CDR3 is made up of 15 amino acids. J was trimmed by 5 bases and V by 5 bases; bases with no gene match: 6. Germline lookup yields CDR1 SGHVS and CDR2 FQNEAQ. This CDR3 is CASSIDRGLDQPQHF. CDR3 DNA sequence: TGTGCCAGCAGCATCGACAGGGGGCTGGATCAGCCCCAGCATTTT.

The chain combines TRBV7-9 with TRBJ2-1; TRBD2 is a possible D gene (6 bases). This CDR3 is built from 15 residues. Germline values: CDR1 SEHNR, CDR2 FQNEAQ (reference sequence). Trimming removed 2 bases from V and 4 bases from J, with 12 bases in between. CDR3 sequence (DNA): TGTGCCAGCAGCTTATTTGCGGGGCCATACAATGAGCAGTTCTTC. Translating gives CASSLFAGPYNEQFF.

The chain combines TRBV4-2 with TRBJ2-3; weak D call: TRBD2 (6 bases). V was shortened by 4 bases and J by 4 bases, with 15 bases between the two germline ends. The CDR3 has 15 residues. Germline CDR1 and CDR2: LGHNA and YNFKEQ. The CDR3 region is CASSPWNGGADTQYF. In nucleotides, the CDR3 is TGTGCCAGCAGCCCCTGGAACGGGGGAGCAGATACGCAGTATTTT.